This TCR beta chain is from a study of T cell repertoires and Cas9 in healthy adults. Across the study: Characterization of SpCas9-reactive CD4 and CD8 T cells covered multi-effector potency, cytotoxicity and lineage. Study-wide findings and caveats: In vitro, SpCas9-reactive Tregs were reported to curb effector T cell proliferation and function.

This clone was found once. Its antigen is not known. Repertoires were generated with immunoSEQ multiplex PCR, while TCRdb's copy carries only in-frame clones and drops some. The table includes 20,000 to 25,000 clones, about nine tenths detected once. The TCR was taken from a human donor in good health. The sample was CD4+ effector T cells (CD127+, CD25-, CD137-, CD154-) from PBMCs; culture status not recorded.

The CDR3 DNA follows: TGTGCCAGCAGCCAGGGATCTGGCTACACCTTC. This translates into CASSQGSGYTF. The V and J genes are TRBV6-1 and TRBJ1-2; TRBD1 might be the D (5 bases). Germline lookup yields CDR1 MNHNS and CDR2 SASEGT. The CDR3 consists of 11 residues. V lost 6 bases and J 7 bases, leaving 9 bases between the germline ends.